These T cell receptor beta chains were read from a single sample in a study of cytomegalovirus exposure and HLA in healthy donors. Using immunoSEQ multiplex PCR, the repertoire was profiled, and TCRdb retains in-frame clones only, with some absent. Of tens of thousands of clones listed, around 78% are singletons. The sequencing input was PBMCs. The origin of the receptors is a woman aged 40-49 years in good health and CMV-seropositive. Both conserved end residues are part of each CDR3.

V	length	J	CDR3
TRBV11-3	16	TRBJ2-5	CASSLAGTGGQETQYF
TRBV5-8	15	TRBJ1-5	CASDYGTGENQPQHF
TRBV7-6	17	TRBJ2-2	CASSPIAGTENTGELFF
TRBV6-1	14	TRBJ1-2	CASSDQGRNYGYTF
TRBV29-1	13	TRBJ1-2	CSVQTGGAYGYTF
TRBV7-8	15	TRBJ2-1	CASREGQGGYNEQFF
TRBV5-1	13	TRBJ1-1	CASTTVGNTEAFF
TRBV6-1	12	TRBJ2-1	CASSGVRTSQFF
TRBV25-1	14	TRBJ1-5	CASSGGNSNQPQHF
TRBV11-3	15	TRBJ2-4	CASSERTGGVVIQYF
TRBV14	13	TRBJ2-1	CASSRLLVLEQFF
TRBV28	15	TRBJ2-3	CASRKGQTSTDTQYF
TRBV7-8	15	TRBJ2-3	CASNPTGGGTDTQYF
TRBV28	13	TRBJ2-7	CASSYSQSYEQYF
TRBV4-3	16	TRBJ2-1	CASSQVTSGNYNEQFF
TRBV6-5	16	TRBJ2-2	CASSYDWTGFGGELFF
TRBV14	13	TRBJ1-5	CASLGPVGQPQHF
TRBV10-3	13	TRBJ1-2	CAIGGQGADGYTF
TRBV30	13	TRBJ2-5	CAKGLAREETQYF
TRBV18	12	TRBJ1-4	CASSPGGEKLFF
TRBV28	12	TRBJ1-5	CASIGGNQPQHF
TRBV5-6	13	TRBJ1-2	CASSQTGGDGYTF
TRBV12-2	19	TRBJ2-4	CASRLDFNLQGVYGCIQYF
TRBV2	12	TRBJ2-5	CASRGDQETQYF
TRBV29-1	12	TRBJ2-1	CSVDTGNPEQFF
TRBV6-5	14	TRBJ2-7	CASSRTGGVYEQYF